The present entry profiles one TCR beta chain with its context. This specimen comes from a study of cytomegalovirus exposure and HLA in healthy donors. PCR employed 60 Vbeta and 13 Jbeta primers. Method: immunoSEQ multiplex PCR; TCRdb's copy keeps in-frame clones and lacks some. The sample consists of more than 100,000 clones, around 78% of them appearing once. V lost 6 bases, J lost 2 bases, and 13 bases lay in between. The CDR3 sequence is 15 residues long. Germline V gene data show CDR1 as LNHDA and CDR2 as SQIVND (reference sequence). Sequencing input: PBMCs. The V and J genes are TRBV19 and TRBJ2-2; no firm D call. This clonotype was obtained from a woman in her twenties or thirties in good health and CMV-seropositive. For the CDR3, the DNA is TGTGCCAGTAGCTCCCTAAGCCTTAACACCGGGGAGCTGTTTTTT. Translating it yields CASSSLSLNTGELFF.